Sequencing of this TCR beta chain was carried out in a study of blood T cell repertoires in COVID-19. Study-level information: Both acute and convalescent COVID-19 samples were obtained from the United States, Italy and Spain. T cells, B-cell-depleted T cells, or PBMCs supplied cDNA or gDNA.

How the authors handled the data: The assay estimated nucleated cells by amplifying reference gene primers. TCRdb's table, derived via immunoSEQ multiplex PCR, lists solely in-frame clones and lacks some. The D gene and trimming were derived from the DNA, and the V and J assignments and clone size from that table. This sample has about 60,000 clones, with roughly four fifths found just once. V lost 0 bases and J 1 base, leaving 5 bases between the germline ends. This CDR3 region has 13 residues. CDR1 is SGHRS and CDR2 is YFSETQ in the germline V gene. This TCR was sampled from a man in his sixties with acute or convalescent COVID-19. Input material: peripheral blood. The chain links TRBV5-1 to TRBJ2-7; D not certain. CDR3 in DNA: TGCGCCAGCAGCTTGGCCGGGTCCTACGAGCAGTACTTC. It codes for CASSLAGSYEQYF.